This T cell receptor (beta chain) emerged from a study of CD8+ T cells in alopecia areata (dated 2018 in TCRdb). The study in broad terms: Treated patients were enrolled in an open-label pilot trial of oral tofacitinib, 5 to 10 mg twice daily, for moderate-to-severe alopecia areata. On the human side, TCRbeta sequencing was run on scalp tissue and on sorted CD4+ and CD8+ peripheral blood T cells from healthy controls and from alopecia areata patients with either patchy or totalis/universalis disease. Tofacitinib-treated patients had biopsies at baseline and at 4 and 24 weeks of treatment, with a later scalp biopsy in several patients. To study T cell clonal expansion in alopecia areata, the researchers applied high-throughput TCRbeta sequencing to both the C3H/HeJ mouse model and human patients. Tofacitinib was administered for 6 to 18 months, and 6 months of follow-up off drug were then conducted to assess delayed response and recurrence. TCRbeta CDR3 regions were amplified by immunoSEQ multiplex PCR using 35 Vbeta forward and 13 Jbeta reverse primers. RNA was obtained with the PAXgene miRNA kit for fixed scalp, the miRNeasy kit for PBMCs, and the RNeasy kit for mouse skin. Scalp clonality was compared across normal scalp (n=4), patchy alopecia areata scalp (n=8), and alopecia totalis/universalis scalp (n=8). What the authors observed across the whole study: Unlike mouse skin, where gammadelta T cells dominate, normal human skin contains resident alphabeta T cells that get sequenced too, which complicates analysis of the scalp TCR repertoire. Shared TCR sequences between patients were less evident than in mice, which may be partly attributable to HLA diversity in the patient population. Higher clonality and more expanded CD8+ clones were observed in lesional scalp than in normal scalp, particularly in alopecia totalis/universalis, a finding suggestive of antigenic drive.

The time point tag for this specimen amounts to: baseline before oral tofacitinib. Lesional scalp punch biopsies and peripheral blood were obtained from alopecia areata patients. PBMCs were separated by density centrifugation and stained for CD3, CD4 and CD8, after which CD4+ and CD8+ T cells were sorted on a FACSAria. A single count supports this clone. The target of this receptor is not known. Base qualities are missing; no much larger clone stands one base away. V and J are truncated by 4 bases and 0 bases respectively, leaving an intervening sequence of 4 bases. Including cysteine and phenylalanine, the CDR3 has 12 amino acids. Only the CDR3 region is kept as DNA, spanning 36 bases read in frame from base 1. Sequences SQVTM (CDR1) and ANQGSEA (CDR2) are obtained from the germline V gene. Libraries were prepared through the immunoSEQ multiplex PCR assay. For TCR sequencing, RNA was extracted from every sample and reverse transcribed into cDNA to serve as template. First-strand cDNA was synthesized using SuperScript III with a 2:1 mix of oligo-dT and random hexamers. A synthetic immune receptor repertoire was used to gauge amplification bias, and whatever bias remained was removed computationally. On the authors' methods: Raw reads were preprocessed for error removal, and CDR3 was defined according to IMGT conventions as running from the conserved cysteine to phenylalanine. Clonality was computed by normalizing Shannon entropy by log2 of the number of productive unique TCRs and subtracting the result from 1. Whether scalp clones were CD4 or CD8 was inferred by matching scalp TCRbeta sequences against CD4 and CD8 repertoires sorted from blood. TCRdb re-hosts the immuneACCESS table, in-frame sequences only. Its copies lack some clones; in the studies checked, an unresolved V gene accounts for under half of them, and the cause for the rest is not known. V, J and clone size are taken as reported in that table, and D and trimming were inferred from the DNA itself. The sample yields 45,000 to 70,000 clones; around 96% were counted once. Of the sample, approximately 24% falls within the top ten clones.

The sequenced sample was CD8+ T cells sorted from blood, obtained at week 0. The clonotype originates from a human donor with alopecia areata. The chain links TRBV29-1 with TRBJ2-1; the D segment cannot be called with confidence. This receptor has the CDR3 CSVASSYNEQFF. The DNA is TGCAGCGTTGCAAGCTCCTACAATGAGCAGTTCTTC.